This T cell receptor beta chain was sequenced during a study of T cell responses to AZD1222 COVID-19 vaccine. Study-level information: Pooling covered second doses at about 4 or about 12 weeks.

The CDR3 runs to 17 residues. Trimming took 0 bases from V and 1 from J, leaving 13 bases between them. Germline assignment: CDR1 LNHNV and CDR2 YYDKDF (reference sequence). Whole-study findings and limits: At baseline, just five to seven AZD1222 recipients tested seropositive. Sampled repertoires all dated from after the peak T cell response. CD4 TCRs linked to vaccination spanned spike, dominating at 160-218 and 743-854.

Comment on this clone: The antigen is undetermined.

Assay used: immunoSEQ multiplex PCR; TCRdb lists only in-frame clones, some missing. This sample has over 100,000 clones, with roughly 88% found just once. The material sequenced was peripheral blood, taken on day 0 of AZD1222 vaccination. The receptor's source is an adult in good health. The chain employs TRBV15 and TRBJ1-3, with no clear D. CDR3 residues: CATSRDRGLGSGNTIYF. CDR3 sequence (DNA): TGTGCCACCAGCAGAGATCGGGGTTTGGGGTCTGGAAACACCATATATTTT.